The 3 T cell receptor beta chains below all came from one sample that was sequenced in a study of read filtering for tumor transcriptome and immune sequencing. This library used roughly 400 ng RNA and molecular barcoded adaptors spanning alpha/delta and beta/gamma chains. TCRdb processed the reads anew with MiXCR; each CDR3 protein has one entry. The data show around 140,000 distinct CDR3 sequences, with less than 15% seen just once and roughly 7.6% held by the top ten. Source material: a population of CD138-negative cells sorted from bone marrow. The origin of the receptors is a donor at least 40 years old with multiple myeloma.

This clonotype was seen a handful of times. A much larger clone is a single base away; this may be a read error. J is TRBJ2-2 and V is TRBV11-2; D not resolved. The V gene's germline CDR1 is SGHAT and CDR2 FQNNGV. This CDR3 spans 12 amino acids. Trimming removed 4 bases at V and 4 bases at J, with 4 bases between. In DNA, the CDR3 is TGTGCCAGCAGCTCGGGCACCGGGGAGCTGTTTTTT. As protein: CASSSGTGELFF.

In this sample, this clonotype turned up many times. The CDR3 coding sequence is TGTGCCAGCAGTCCCCGGGGGCTACAGGGTGAGCAGTTCTTC. This gives the protein CASSPRGLQGEQFF. This chain links TRBV12-3 or TRBV12-4 with TRBJ2-1; D may match TRBD1 or TRBD2 (6 bases each). V was trimmed by 5 bases and J by 9 bases, leaving 17 bases between them. This CDR3 is built from 14 residues.

In this sample, this clonotype turned up a few times. The chain has TRBV19 and TRBJ2-7; tentatively, D is TRBD1 or TRBD2 (5 bases each). Per the germline V gene, CDR1 is LNHDA and CDR2 is SQIVND (reference sequence). This CDR3 has 14 residues. Deletions cut 6 bases from V and 6 bases from J, with 18 bases between. The CDR3 sequence is CASSNWDRSVEQYF. The DNA for the CDR3 is TGTGCCAGTAGCAATTGGGACCGTTCGGTCGAGCAGTACTTC.